This record looks at one TCR beta chain sequence and its context. A junction end diverges from the germline sequence, so it may reflect a read error. This CDR3 spans 13 amino acids. Germline CDR1 is SQVTM and CDR2 is ANQGSEA. These data come from a study of early T cells in non-severe SARS-CoV-2 infection. The library protocol tagged individual cDNA molecules with unique molecular identifiers. Using its own MiXCR run on the 5' RACE reads, TCRdb lists one record per CDR3 protein. The sample includes around 80,000 distinct CDR3 sequences, approximately 11% of them seen just once. The source material was whole blood, sampled at baseline. The genes are TRBV29-1 and TRBJ2-7; no reliable D call. The source is an adult who was a healthcare worker with PCR-confirmed SARS-CoV-2 infection or an uninfected control (not recorded which). The chain's CDR3 is CSGSTASSYEHYF. CDR3 DNA: TGCAGCGGGTCGACGGCGAGCTCCTACGAGCATTACTTC.